The source of this T cell receptor beta chain is a study of read filtering for tumor transcriptome and immune sequencing. On the study more broadly: Among patients, 17 were male and more than 12 female, aged 47 to 80 (mean approximately 64). Transcriptome libraries were built from DNase-treated RNA.

This library used roughly 430 ng RNA and molecular barcoded adaptors spanning alpha/delta and beta/gamma chains. TCRdb used MiXCR to reprocess the reads, holding one entry per CDR3 protein. This sample has 5,500 to 6,000 distinct CDR3 sequences; over 20% occur once, and the top ten carry 20% to 25%. The table lists this clonotype with a few counts. Its specificity is unknown. The CDR3 is 13 amino acids. With 2 bases removed from V and 3 bases from J, the gap between germline ends came to 6 bases. Germline V gene data show CDR1 as MNHEY and CDR2 as SMNVEV (reference sequence). Study observations and caveats: IR-seq and RNA-seq agreed better without single-read clonotypes. The CD138-negative fraction was mixed bone marrow immune cells, not pure T cells.

Sequences were obtained from a population of CD138-negative cells sorted from bone marrow. This clonotype was obtained from a donor at least 40 years old with multiple myeloma. The V call is TRBV27, the J call TRBJ2-3; the D gene is possibly TRBD2 (5 bases). CDR3 DNA: TGTGCCAGCAGTTTAAGGGAGACAGATACGCAGTATTTT. Its protein is CASSLRETDTQYF.